This T cell receptor beta chain was observed in a study of blood T cell repertoires in COVID-19 (dated by TCRdb to 2018 to 2020). Regarding the study in general: Samples from collaborators originated in the United States, Italy and Spain and spanned both the acute and convalescent phases of COVID-19. The prospective study material was composed of cDNA or gDNA derived from T cells, B-cell-depleted T cells, or PBMCs. Where available, HLA class I and class II types were obtained from metadata supplied by the sample provider rather than from assay-based typing. The repertoires were made available in a free public database intended to serve as a resource for research on the immune response to SARS-CoV-2. The samples were drawn from two sources: the first 160 participants of the ongoing ImmuneRACE study, and about 1,300 subjects contributed by 6 global collaborators. The dataset comprised deeply sampled blood TCRbeta repertoires from subjects exposed to, actively infected with, or recovered from COVID-19. Nearly every sample came with metadata listing a de-identified subject ID, COVID-19 status, age in years and sex. Study-wide conclusions, independent of this receptor: The quantity of clinical and demographic metadata differed by source and by participant and was supplied without curation.

TCRbeta CDR3 regions were amplified from genomic DNA by means of the immunoSEQ Assay, a bias-controlled multiplex PCR. The published analysis was carried out like this. Nucleated cell counts per sample were estimated from amplification of reference gene primers within the assay. Sequence reads were collapsed and filtered to measure the absolute abundance of every unique TCRbeta CDR3 rearrangement. For each sample, productive Simpson clonality was calculated as the square root of Simpson's diversity index across productive rearrangements. Here the immuneACCESS table is served through TCRdb, limited to in-frame sequences with V and J called. Missing clones are a known gap in these copies; in checked studies unresolved V genes cover under half, and the rest lacks a known reason. The V and J calls and clone size come from that table; D and trimming were worked out from the DNA. This sample holds about 280,000 clones; approximately 85% were observed only once. More than 4.5% of the sample is taken by the ten largest.

Each collaborating institution followed its own protocols to collect whole blood in K2EDTA tubes. Collaborator samples were shipped for TCRbeta analysis as frozen whole blood, isolated PBMCs, or DNA extracted from either sample type. For this clone: Its recognized antigen is unknown. The sample holds no much larger clone one base away, and base qualities are not on file.

Source material: peripheral blood. This receptor was identified in a man aged 50 to 59 with active or convalescent COVID-19.

This receptor has the CDR3 CASSLGGSSGGKEQFF. In nucleotide form, the sequence is TGTGCCAGCAGCTTAGGTGGTTCTAGCGGGGGAAAAGAGCAGTTCTTC. The chain uses TRBV11-3 and TRBJ2-1; a stretch of 10 junction bases matches TRBD2. The CDR3 holds 16 amino acids from the cysteine to the phenylalanine. The only DNA kept is the CDR3, 48 bases in frame from the first base. CDR1 and CDR2, per the germline V gene, are SGHNT and YENEEA. V is pruned by 1 base and J by 10 bases, leaving 10 bases of the junction without a gene match. Outside the CDR3, residues come from the reference TRBV11-3 and TRBJ2-1 proteins, so the full variable domain is: EAGVVQSPRYKIIEKKQPVAFWCNPISGHNTLYWYLQNLGQGPELLIRYENEEAVDDSQLPKDRFSAERLKGVDSTLKIQPAELGDSAVYLCASSLGGSSGGKEQFFGPGTRLTVL.